These 24 T cell receptor beta chains originate from one sample sequenced in a study of tissue T cells after allogeneic stem cell transplantation. Clones were read by immunoSEQ multiplex PCR, and TCRdb kept only the in-frame ones, dropping some. The sample yields roughly 6,600 clones, roughly half seen once. Time point: mouse harvest day 7 after allogeneic transplant. Each mouse received 10^7 T-cell-depleted marrow cells plus 10^6 splenic CD5+ T cells by tail vein. Sequenced sample: lymph node tissue. The receptors stem from a female BALB/c mouse given C57BL/6 T cells with graft-versus-host disease after an allogeneic hematopoietic cell transplant.

This clone was counted once. Genes here carry mouse names. From the germline J gene comes the end of the CDR3, since the read stops 1 residue before it. This chain joins TRBV26 and TRBJ1-3; D call uncertain. The CDR3 spans 14 residues. Germline CDR1 reads KGHPV; CDR2 reads FQNQEV (reference sequence). Deletions cut 3 bases from V and 0 bases from J, with 6 bases between. CDR3 sequence: CASSLWGSGNTLYF. Incomplete CDR3 DNA: TGTGCCAGCAGTCTCTGGGGTTCTGGAAATACGCTCTAT.

Notes on this clone: Each gene name is a mouse one. The sequenced fragment ends 1 residue before the CDR3 boundary, so the rest is inferred from the germline J gene. The rearrangement links TRBV4 to TRBJ2-1, with 8 positions matching TRBD2. Per the germline V gene, CDR1 is LGHDT and CDR2 is YNNKQL (reference sequence). The CDR3 contains 16 residues. Trimming removed 5 bases from V and 1 base from J; junction bases left unmatched: 7. CDR3 bases read: TGTGCCAGCAGCCCTACGAACTGGGGGAACTATGCTGAGCAGTTC. It codes for CASSPTNWGNYAEQF. The complete CDR3 sequence is CASSPTNWGNYAEQFF.

Note on this clone: Genes here carry mouse names. CDR3 DNA, as far as it was read: TGTGCCAGCAGTCTGGGACAAGCAGAAACGCTGTAT. Translation gives CASSLGQAETLY. The whole CDR3 protein is CASSLGQAETLYF. The chain combines TRBV26 with TRBJ2-3, with a tentative D call TRBD1 (5 bases). The read terminates 1 residue before the CDR3 end, so the remaining end is supplied by the germline J gene. Germline CDR1 is KGHPV and CDR2 is FQNQEV (reference sequence). Trimming cost V 2 bases and J 3 bases, with 6 bases left between them. This CDR3 region has 13 residues.

About this clone itself: Mouse gene names apply. The CDR3 is cut off 1 residue early in the read; its end comes from the germline J gene. This chain connects TRBV23 to TRBJ1-5; the DNA was not compared with TRBD1, the D call given in the table. This CDR3 comprises 14 residues. Germline V gene data show CDR1 as KGHTA and CDR2 as FQNQQP. The CDR3 bases that were read are TGCTCCAGCAGTCAATCGCCGCAGGGGCAGGCTCCGCTT. Its translation: CSSSQSPQGQAPL. The whole CDR3 region reads CSSSQSPQGQAPLF.

Concerning this clone itself: Gene and germline names: mouse. The read finishes 1 residue shy of the CDR3 end, and the germline J gene is used to complete it. V usage is TRBV3 and J usage is TRBJ2-5, with 10 positions matching TRBD1. V trimming: 1 base; J trimming: 5 bases; junction bases outside the gene matches: 3. The length of the CDR3 is 15 residues. The germline V gene encodes CDR1 SNHLY and CDR2 FYNGKV (reference sequence). CDR3 bases read: TGTGCCAGCAGCTTAGGAGGGGACAGGGGAGACACCCAGTAC. The encoded protein is CASSLGGDRGDTQY. The whole CDR3 is CASSLGGDRGDTQYF.

This clone was counted a few times. Mouse germline and gene names are used. The sequence runs out 1 residue before the end of the CDR3; the remainder is reconstructed from the germline J gene. This sequence joins TRBV26 and TRBJ1-2, with D perhaps TRBD1 (5 bases). From germline, CDR1 is KGHPV and CDR2 FQNQEV (reference sequence). This CDR3 has 12 residues. Deletions cut 7 bases from V and 0 bases from J, with 6 bases between. CDR3 sequence reads: CASTRANSDYTF. The covered CDR3 bases are TGTGCCAGCACCAGGGCAAACTCCGACTACACC. Filled out from reference TRBV26 and TRBJ1-2, the complete variable domain reads NSKVIQTPRYLVKGQGQKAKMRCIPEKGHPVVFWYQQNKNNEFKFLINFQNQEVLQQIDMTEKRFSAECPSNSPCSLEIQSSEAGDSALYLCASTRANSDYTFGSGTRLLVI.

On this clone itself: Here the gene names and germline are mouse. Read coverage stops 1 residue before the CDR3 terminus; the germline J gene supplies the remainder. The gene calls are TRBV13-2 and TRBJ1-3; TRBD1 might be the D (5 bases). The germline V and J ends were trimmed by 4 bases and 0 bases, with 8 bases remaining between them. Germline assignment: CDR1 NNHNN and CDR2 SYGAGS (reference sequence). CDR3 length equals 14 residues. The CDR3 bases that were read are TGTGCCAGCGGTCCGACAGATTCTGGAAATACGCTCTAT. Protein sequence: CASGPTDSGNTLY. The whole CDR3 protein is CASGPTDSGNTLYF.

About this clone itself: Mouse names are used for the genes. The read gets to within 1 residue of the CDR3 end, and the germline J gene fills in the rest. The rearrangement joins TRBV13-2 to TRBJ2-7, with 11 nucleotides matching TRBD2. The V gene's germline CDR1 is NNHNN and CDR2 SYGAGS (reference sequence). The CDR3 spans 13 residues. V trimming: 5 bases; J trimming: 3 bases; junction bases outside the gene matches: 1. The CDR3 bases that were read are TGTGCCAGCGGGGGGACTGGGGGCTATGAACAGTAC. It specifies CASGGTGGYEQY. The entire CDR3 reads CASGGTGGYEQYF.

By its share, this clone is large. These gene names are mouse names. Partial CDR3 DNA: TGTGCCAGCAGTGGCGGGACTGGTCCTTATGAACAGTAC. Translation: CASSGGTGPYEQY. From start to end, the CDR3 is CASSGGTGPYEQYF. The chain carries TRBV13-1 and TRBJ2-7, with 8 nucleotides matching TRBD2. Coverage ceases 1 residue before the CDR3 finishes, and the germline J gene fills in the end. The V segment lost 3 bases and the J segment 4 bases; nucleotides outside the gene matches: 6. In germline, CDR1 is NSHNY, CDR2 SYGAGN. This CDR3 has 14 residues.

Turning to this clone: Gene names and germline refer to mouse. The observed sequence ends 1 residue before the CDR3 terminus, with the missing tail filled in from the germline J gene. The sample carries other DNA sequences with the same CDR3. This chain joins TRBV13-3 and TRBJ2-7, with 10 bases that match TRBD1. Looked up from germline, CDR1 is NNHDY and CDR2 is SYVADS. The CDR3 is 12 amino acids. V was pared by 8 bases and J by 7 bases, with 6 bases of the junction left unmatched. The part of the CDR3 DNA that was read is TGTGCCAGTAAAGACAGGGGGCTGGAACAGTAC. This codes for CASKDRGLEQY. The full CDR3 sequence reads CASKDRGLEQYF.

Only a few counts were recorded for this clone. The gene names given are mouse names. The read ends 1 residue shy of where the CDR3 ends; the end is completed using the germline J gene. This chain links TRBV3 with TRBJ1-4, with TRBD1 matching 7 bases. V shed 3 bases and J 3 bases; nucleotides not matched to a gene: 1. This CDR3 is 14 amino acids long. CDR1 is SNHLY and CDR2 is FYNGKV in the germline V gene (reference sequence). The chain's CDR3 is CASSLTGPNERLFF. Incomplete CDR3 DNA: TGTGCCAGCAGCTTGACAGGGCCCAACGAAAGATTATTT. Using reference TRBV3 and TRBJ1-4 for the parts outside the CDR3, the full variable domain is GPKVLQIPSHQIIDMGQMVTLNCDPVSNHLYFYWYKQILGQQMEFLVNFYNGKVMEKSKLFKDQFSVERPDGSYFTLKIQPTALEDSAVYFCASSLTGPNERLFFGHGTKLSVL.

In regard to this clone: Gene names and germline match the mouse. The CDR3 end falls 1 residue outside the read, so it is completed with the germline J gene. This chain joins TRBV26 and TRBJ1-2, with 8 bases matching TRBD1. The V gene's germline CDR1 is KGHPV and CDR2 FQNQEV (reference sequence). V gave up 4 bases and J gave up 3 bases; unmatched junction bases: 4. The CDR3 length is 14 residues. Incomplete CDR3 DNA: TGTGCCAGCAGTCGAGACAGGGGAGACTCCGACTACACC. This translates into CASSRDRGDSDYT. In full, the CDR3 is CASSRDRGDSDYTF.

Details on this clone: Gene and germline names: mouse. The read ends 1 residue before the CDR3 terminus; that terminus is restored from the germline J gene. The rearrangement joins TRBV23 to TRBJ1-4; TRBD1 reflects the table's D call only, with no check against the DNA. The CDR3 length is 13 residues. In germline, CDR1 is KGHTA, CDR2 FQNQQP. Partial CDR3 DNA: TGCTCCAGCAGTCAACAGGGAGGCGAAAGATTATTT. Encoded protein: CSSSQQGGERLF. The whole CDR3 sequence reads CSSSQQGGERLFF.

This clone has just a few counts. Gene names and germline match the mouse. Read sequence stops 1 residue before the CDR3 end, and the germline J gene provides the missing end. The genes are TRBV15 and TRBJ2-7, with 8 positions matching TRBD2. Germline CDR1 reads SGHND; CDR2 reads FRSKSL. The V and J ends lost 3 bases and 3 bases, in that order; junction bases with no gene match: 4. The CDR3 runs 14 residues. The CDR3 bases that were read are TGTGCCAGCAGTTTTGGACTGGGAGACTATGAACAGTAC. Translated: CASSFGLGDYEQY. In full, the CDR3 reads CASSFGLGDYEQYF.

To note about this clone: Mouse gene names and germline throughout. The part of the CDR3 DNA that was read is TGTGCCAGCTCTCCCCGGCTGGGGGGCAGTGAACAGTAC. Translation: CASSPRLGGSEQY. The entire CDR3 protein reads CASSPRLGGSEQYF. The chain uses TRBV12-1 and TRBJ2-7; 8 nucleotides align to TRBD2. The read comes to an end 1 residue before the CDR3 does, leaving the germline J gene to fill in the end. J lost 6 bases, V lost 2 bases, and 8 bases had no gene match. Germline V gives CDR1 SGHSN, CDR2 HYEKVE. The CDR3 has 14 amino acids.

Comments on this clone: Each gene name is a mouse one. The read is 1 residue too short to cover the CDR3 end, so that end is filled in from the germline J gene. V gene TRBV26 combines with J gene TRBJ2-2; 9 bases are shared with TRBD2. The CDR3 loop spans 15 amino acids. V dropped 5 bases and J dropped 0; count of bases not matched to a gene: 1. Germline V gives CDR1 KGHPV, CDR2 FQNQEV (reference sequence). The CDR3 bases that were read are TGTGCCAGCAGTTGGACTGGGGCAAACACCGGGCAGCTCTAC. Protein product: CASSWTGANTGQLY. The complete CDR3 sequence is CASSWTGANTGQLYF.

This clone was observed a few times. Gene labels here are mouse ones. The DNA read from the CDR3 is TGTGCCAGCAGTTCGGACTGGGGGTTCTCCTATGAACAGTAC. Its protein is CASSSDWGFSYEQY. The complete CDR3 reads CASSSDWGFSYEQYF. V gene TRBV15 combines with J gene TRBJ2-7; TRBD2 agrees at 10 bases. The CDR3 end falls 1 residue outside the read, so it is completed with the germline J gene. The germline gives CDR1 SGHND, CDR2 FRSKSL. V dropped 4 bases and J dropped 0; count of bases not matched to a gene: 3. The CDR3 runs to 15 residues. Variable domain in full (rest from reference TRBV15 and TRBJ2-7): DAGVTQTPRHEVAEKGQTIILKCEPVSGHNDLFWYRQTKIQGLELLSYFRSKSLMEDGGAFKDRFKAEMLNSSFSTLKIQPTEPKDSAVYLCASSSDWGFSYEQYFGPGTRLTVL.

This clone is categorized as medium-sized. Gene names are mouse gene names. From the germline J gene comes the end of the CDR3, since the read stops 1 residue before it. The chain carries TRBV19 and TRBJ2-5; TRBD2 is a possible D gene (6 bases). Germline CDR1 and CDR2: FNHDT and SITEND (reference sequence). The V end lost 2 bases, the J end lost 2 bases, and 9 bases lay between the germline ends. This CDR3 is 14 amino acids long. Partial CDR3 DNA: TGTGCCAGCAGTATGTGGGGGAGCCAAGACACCCAGTAC. Protein product: CASSMWGSQDTQY. The complete CDR3 protein is CASSMWGSQDTQYF.

This clone was counted a few times. The gene names here belong to mouse. From the germline J gene comes the end of the CDR3, since the read stops 1 residue before it. The chain uses TRBV5 and TRBJ1-6; D remains ambiguous. TRBJ1-6 is reported as an ORF; its role is uncertain. The CDR3 length is 13 residues. Germline CDR1 reads LGHNA; CDR2 reads YNLKQL (reference sequence). Trimming removed 0 bases at V and 8 bases at J, with 5 bases between. The sequenced CDR3 bases are TGTGCCAGCAGCCAAGATGAATATTCGCCCCTCTAC. Its translation is CASSQDEYSPLY. The full CDR3 reads CASSQDEYSPLYF.

This clone has only one observation. Mouse gene names and germline throughout. The read is 1 residue too short to cover the CDR3 end, so that end is filled in from the germline J gene. Other DNA sequences within the sample encode an identical CDR3. The chain uses TRBV26 and TRBJ1-1; unclear D gene. Germline CDR1 KGHPV, CDR2 FQNQEV (reference sequence). V dropped 3 bases and J dropped 2 bases, with 7 bases sitting between them. The CDR3 is 13 residues long. The CDR3 bases that were read are TGTGCCAGCAGTCTAGAGACTAACACAGAAGTCTTC. This codes for CASSLETNTEVF. The entire CDR3 is CASSLETNTEVFF.

This clone is medium-sized (0.01 to 0.1%) by share. Germline and genes: mouse. The CDR3 is cut off 1 residue early in the read; its end comes from the germline J gene. The chain combines TRBV26 with TRBJ1-2; 8 bases map to TRBD1. J lost 2 bases, V lost 4 bases, and 0 bases had no gene match. Germline V CDR1 and CDR2: KGHPV, FQNQEV (reference sequence). This CDR3 spans 13 amino acids. Partial CDR3 DNA: TGTGCCAGCAGTCGACAGGGGAACTCCGACTACACC. It is translated as CASSRQGNSDYT. The full-length CDR3 reads as CASSRQGNSDYTF.

Regarding this clone: Each gene name is a mouse one. The CDR3 extends 1 residue past the end of the read, so its final part is completed from the germline J gene. J is TRBJ2-7 and V is TRBV13-3, with D tentatively TRBD1 or TRBD2 (5 bases each). V was cut by 2 bases and J by 6 bases, with 6 bases left in between. This CDR3 has 11 residues. Germline V gives CDR1 NNHDY, CDR2 SYVADS. CDR3 bases read: TGTGCCAGCAGTGAGGGGGTTGAACAGTAC. Translation gives CASSEGVEQY. The entire CDR3 reads CASSEGVEQYF.

This clone was recorded a few times. Genes and germline come from the mouse. The observed sequence ends 1 residue before the CDR3 terminus, with the missing tail filled in from the germline J gene. The rearrangement joins TRBV23 to TRBJ1-4; TRBD1, the table's D call, lacks a check against the DNA. The V gene's germline CDR1 is KGHTA and CDR2 FQNQQP. This CDR3 has 14 residues. The CDR3 region is CSSSPGASNERLFF. The sequenced part of the CDR3 DNA is TGCTCCAGCAGTCCAGGGGCTTCCAACGAAAGATTATTT.

This clone appeared a few times. Here the gene names and germline are mouse. The sequence runs out 1 residue before the end of the CDR3; the remainder is reconstructed from the germline J gene. The gene calls are TRBV23 and TRBJ1-3. CDR3 length equals 13 residues. Looked up from germline, CDR1 is KGHTA and CDR2 is FQNQQP. The covered CDR3 bases are TGCTCCAGCAGTCAAGGGATTGGAAATACGCTCTAT. Its protein product is CSSSQGIGNTLY. The complete CDR3 protein is CSSSQGIGNTLYF.